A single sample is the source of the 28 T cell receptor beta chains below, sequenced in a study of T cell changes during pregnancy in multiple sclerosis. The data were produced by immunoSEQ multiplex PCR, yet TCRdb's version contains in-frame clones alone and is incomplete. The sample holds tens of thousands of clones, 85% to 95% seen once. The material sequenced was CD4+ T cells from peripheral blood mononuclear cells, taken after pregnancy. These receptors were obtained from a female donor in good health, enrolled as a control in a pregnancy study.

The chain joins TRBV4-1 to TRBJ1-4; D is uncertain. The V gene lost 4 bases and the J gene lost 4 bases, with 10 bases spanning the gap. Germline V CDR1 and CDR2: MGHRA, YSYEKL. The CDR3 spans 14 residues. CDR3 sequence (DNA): TGCGCCAGCAGCCTCACTCAGGTTAATGAAAAACTGTTTTTT. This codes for CASSLTQVNEKLFF.

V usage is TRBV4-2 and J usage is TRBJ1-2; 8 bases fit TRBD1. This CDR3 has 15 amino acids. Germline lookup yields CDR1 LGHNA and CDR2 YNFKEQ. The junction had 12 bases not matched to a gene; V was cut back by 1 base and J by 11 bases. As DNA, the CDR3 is TGTGCCAGCAGCCAAGTGACAGGGGAAACCCCAGGATACACCTTC. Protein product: CASSQVTGETPGYTF.

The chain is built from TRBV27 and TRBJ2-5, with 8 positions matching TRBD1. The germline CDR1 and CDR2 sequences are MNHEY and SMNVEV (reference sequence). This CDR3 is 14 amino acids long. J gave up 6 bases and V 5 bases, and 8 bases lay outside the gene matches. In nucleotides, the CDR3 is TGTGCCAGCAGTCCCCTCCAGGGGGCAAAGACCCAGTACTTC. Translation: CASSPLQGAKTQYF.

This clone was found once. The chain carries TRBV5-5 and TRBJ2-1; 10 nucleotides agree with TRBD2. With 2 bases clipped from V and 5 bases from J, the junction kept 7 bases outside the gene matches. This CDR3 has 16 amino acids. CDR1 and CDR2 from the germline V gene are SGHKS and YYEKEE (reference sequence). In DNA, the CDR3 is TGTGCCAGCAGCTTCAGACTAGCGGGCCTGAACAATGAGCAGTTCTTC. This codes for CASSFRLAGLNNEQFF.

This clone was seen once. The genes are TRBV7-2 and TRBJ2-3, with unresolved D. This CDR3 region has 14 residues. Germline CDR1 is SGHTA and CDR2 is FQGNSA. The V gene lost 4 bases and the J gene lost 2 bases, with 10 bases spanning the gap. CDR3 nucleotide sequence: TGTGCCAGCAGCTCCAGGCCCTACACAGATACGCAGTATTTT. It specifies CASSSRPYTDTQYF.

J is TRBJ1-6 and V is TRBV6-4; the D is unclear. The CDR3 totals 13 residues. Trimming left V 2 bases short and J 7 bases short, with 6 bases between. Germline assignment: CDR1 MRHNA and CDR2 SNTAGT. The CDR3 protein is CASSDHRNSPLHF. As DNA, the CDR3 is TGTGCCAGCAGTGACCACAGAAATTCACCCCTCCACTTT.

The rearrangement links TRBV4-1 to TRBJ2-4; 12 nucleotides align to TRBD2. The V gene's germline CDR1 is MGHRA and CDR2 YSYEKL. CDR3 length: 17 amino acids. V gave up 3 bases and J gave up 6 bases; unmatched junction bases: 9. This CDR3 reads CASSHLSTSGSGNIQYF. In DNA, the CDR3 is TGCGCCAGCAGCCACCTATCGACTAGCGGGAGCGGAAACATTCAGTACTTC.

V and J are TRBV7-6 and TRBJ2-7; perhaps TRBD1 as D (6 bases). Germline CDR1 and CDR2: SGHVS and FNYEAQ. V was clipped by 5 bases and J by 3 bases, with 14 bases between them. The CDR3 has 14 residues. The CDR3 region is CASSTLQGFYEQYF. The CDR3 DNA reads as TGTGCCAGCAGCACCTTGCAGGGGTTCTACGAGCAGTACTTC.

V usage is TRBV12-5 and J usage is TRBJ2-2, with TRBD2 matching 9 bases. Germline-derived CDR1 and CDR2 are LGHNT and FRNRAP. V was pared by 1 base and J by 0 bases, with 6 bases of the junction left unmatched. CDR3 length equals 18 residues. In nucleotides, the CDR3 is TGTGCTAGTGGTTTGGCAGCGGGGGGCATAACGAACACCGGGGAGCTGTTTTTT. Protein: CASGLAAGGITNTGELFF.

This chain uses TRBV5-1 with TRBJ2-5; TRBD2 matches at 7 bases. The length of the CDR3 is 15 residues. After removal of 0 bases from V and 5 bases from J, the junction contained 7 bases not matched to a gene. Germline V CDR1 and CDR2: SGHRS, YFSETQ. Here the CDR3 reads CASSLEGAGVETQYF. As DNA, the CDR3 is TGCGCCAGCAGCTTGGAGGGCGCGGGAGTGGAGACCCAGTACTTC.

CDR3 bases: TGTGCCAGCAGTGAAGCGGGGGGGCGCGTTGCTTTCTTT. Translation: CASSEAGGRVAFF. This rearrangement joins TRBV6-1 to TRBJ1-1; possible D gene TRBD1, 6 bases. Germline CDR1 is MNHNS and CDR2 is SASEGT. The CDR3 sequence is 13 residues long. V shed 0 bases and J shed 11 bases, with 13 bases lying between them.

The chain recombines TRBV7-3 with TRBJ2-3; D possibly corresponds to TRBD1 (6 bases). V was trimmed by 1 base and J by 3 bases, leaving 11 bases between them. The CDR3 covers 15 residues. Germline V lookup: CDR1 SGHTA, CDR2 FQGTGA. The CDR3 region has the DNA TGTGCCAGCAGCTTAAATGGGGGCGTGACAGATACGCAGTATTTT. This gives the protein CASSLNGGVTDTQYF.

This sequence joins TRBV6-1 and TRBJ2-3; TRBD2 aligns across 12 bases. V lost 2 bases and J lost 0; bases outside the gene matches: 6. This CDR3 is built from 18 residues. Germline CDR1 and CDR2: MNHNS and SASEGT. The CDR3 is CASSEWRTSGTSTDTQYF. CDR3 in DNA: TGTGCCAGCAGTGAATGGCGGACTAGCGGGACAAGCACAGATACGCAGTATTTT.

The CDR3 loop reads CASSLDLDLLPYF. The CDR3 nucleotides read TGTGCCAGCAGCTTGGATCTAGATCTGCTCCCGTATTTT. This chain connects TRBV5-4 to TRBJ2-3; D gene uncertain. CDR1 and CDR2 (germline): SGHNT, YYREEE (reference sequence). Trimming pared 0 bases from V and 14 bases from J, leaving 16 bases between. CDR3 length: 13 residues.

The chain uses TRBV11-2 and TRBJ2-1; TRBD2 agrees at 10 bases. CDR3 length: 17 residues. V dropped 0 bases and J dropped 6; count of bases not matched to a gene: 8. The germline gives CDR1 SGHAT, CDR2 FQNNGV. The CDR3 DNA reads TGTGCCAGCAGCTTAGAAGGCGGCGCTAGCGGGAGCAATGAGCAGTTCTTC. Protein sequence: CASSLEGGASGSNEQFF.

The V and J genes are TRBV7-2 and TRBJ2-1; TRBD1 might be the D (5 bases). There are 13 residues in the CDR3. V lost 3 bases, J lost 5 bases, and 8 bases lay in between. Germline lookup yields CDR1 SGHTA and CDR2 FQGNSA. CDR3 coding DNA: TGTGCCAGCAGCTTGACAGTAAACAATGAGCAGTTCTTC. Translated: CASSLTVNNEQFF.

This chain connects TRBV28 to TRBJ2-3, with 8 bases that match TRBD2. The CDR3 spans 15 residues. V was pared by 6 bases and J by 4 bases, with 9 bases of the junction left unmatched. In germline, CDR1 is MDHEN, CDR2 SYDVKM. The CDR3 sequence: CASSGTRGSPDTQYF. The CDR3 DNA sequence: TGTGCCAGCAGCGGGACTAGAGGATCGCCAGATACGCAGTATTTT.

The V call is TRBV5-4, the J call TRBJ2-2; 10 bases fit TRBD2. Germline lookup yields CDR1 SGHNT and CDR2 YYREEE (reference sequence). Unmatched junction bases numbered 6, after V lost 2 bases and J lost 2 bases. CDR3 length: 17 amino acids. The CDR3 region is CASSLGLAGANTGELFF. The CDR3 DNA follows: TGTGCCAGCAGCTTAGGCCTAGCGGGAGCTAACACCGGGGAGCTGTTTTTT. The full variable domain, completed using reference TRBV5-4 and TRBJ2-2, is ETGVTQSPTHLIKTRGQQVTLRCSSQSGHNTVSWYQQALGQGPQFIFQYYREEENGRGNFPPRFSGLQFPNYSSELNVNALELDDSALYLCASSLGLAGANTGELFFGEGSRLTVL.

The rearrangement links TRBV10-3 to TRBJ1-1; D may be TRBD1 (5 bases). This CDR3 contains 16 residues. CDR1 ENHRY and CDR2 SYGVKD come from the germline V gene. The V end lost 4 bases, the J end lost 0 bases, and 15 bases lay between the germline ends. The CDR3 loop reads CAISGGVVSMNTEAFF. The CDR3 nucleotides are TGTGCCATCAGTGGGGGGGTAGTCTCCATGAACACTGAAGCTTTCTTT.

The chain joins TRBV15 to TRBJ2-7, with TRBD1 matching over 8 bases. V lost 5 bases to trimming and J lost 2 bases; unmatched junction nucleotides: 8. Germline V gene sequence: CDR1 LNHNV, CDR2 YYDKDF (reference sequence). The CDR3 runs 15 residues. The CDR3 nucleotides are TGTGCCACCAGCCCCGGGGACAGGACTCCCTACGAGCAGTACTTC. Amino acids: CATSPGDRTPYEQYF.

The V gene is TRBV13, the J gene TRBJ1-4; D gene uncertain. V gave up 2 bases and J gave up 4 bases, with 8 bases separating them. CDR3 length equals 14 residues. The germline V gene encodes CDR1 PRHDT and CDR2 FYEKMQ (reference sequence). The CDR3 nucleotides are TGTGCCAGCAGCTTATATACAGATAATGAAAAACTGTTTTTT. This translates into CASSLYTDNEKLFF.

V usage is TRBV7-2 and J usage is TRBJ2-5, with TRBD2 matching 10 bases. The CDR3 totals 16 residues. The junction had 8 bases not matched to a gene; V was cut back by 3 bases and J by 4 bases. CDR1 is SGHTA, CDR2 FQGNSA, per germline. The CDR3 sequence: CASSFGAGGPGETQYF. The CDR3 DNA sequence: TGTGCCAGCAGCTTCGGAGCGGGAGGGCCGGGAGAGACCCAGTACTTC.

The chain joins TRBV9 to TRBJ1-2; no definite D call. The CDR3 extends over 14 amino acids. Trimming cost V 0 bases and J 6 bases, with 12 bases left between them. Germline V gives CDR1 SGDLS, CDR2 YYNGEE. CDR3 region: CASSVAPNGNGYTF. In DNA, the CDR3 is TGTGCCAGCAGCGTAGCCCCAAACGGGAATGGCTACACCTTC.

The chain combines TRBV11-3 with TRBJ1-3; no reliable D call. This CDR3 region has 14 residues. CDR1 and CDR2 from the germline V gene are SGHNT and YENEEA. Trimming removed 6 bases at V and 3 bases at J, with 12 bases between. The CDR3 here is CASSSREFGNTIYF. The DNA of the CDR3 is TGTGCCAGCAGTTCCCGCGAATTTGGAAACACCATATATTTT.

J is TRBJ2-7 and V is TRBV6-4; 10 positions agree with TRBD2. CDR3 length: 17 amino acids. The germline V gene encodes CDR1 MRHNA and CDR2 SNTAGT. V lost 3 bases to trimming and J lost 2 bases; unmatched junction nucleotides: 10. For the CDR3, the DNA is TGTGCCAGCAGTGATGGTCAAGGACTAGCGGACGCCTACGAGCAGTACTTC. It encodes CASSDGQGLADAYEQYF.

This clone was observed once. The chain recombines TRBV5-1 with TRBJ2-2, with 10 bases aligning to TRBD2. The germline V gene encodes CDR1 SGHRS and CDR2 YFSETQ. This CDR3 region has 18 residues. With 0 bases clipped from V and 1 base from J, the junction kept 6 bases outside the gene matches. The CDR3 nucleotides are TGCGCCAGCAGCTTGGGGCTAGCGGGAGTTATGAACACCGGGGAGCTGTTTTTT. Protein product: CASSLGLAGVMNTGELFF.

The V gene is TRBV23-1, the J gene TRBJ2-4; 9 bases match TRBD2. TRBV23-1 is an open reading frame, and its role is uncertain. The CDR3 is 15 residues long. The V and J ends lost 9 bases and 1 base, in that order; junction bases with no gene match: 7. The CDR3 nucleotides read TGCGCCAGGGATCCTAGCGGGGTGGCCAAAAACATTCAGTACTTC. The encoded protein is CARDPSGVAKNIQYF.

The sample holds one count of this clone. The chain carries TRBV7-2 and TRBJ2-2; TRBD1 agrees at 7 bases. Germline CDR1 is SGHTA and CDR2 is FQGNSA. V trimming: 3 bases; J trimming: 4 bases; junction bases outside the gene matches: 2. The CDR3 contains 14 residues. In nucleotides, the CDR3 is TGTGCCAGCAGCTTGACAGGGACCACCGGGGAGCTGTTTTTT. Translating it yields CASSLTGTTGELFF.